These 30 T cell receptor beta chains originate from one sample sequenced in a study of blood T cell repertoires in COVID-19. Measured with immunoSEQ multiplex PCR; TCRdb has only the in-frame clones, and not every one. The repertoire holds around 130,000 clones, with about 88% as singletons. What was sequenced was peripheral blood. The source is a human donor in a cohort sampled during active COVID-19.

V is TRBV28 and J is TRBJ2-7, with D possibly matching TRBD1 (5 bases). This CDR3 has 15 residues. V lost 5 bases and J 1 base, leaving 15 bases between the germline ends. Germline V lookup: CDR1 MDHEN, CDR2 SYDVKM. CDR3 in amino acids: CASSHLLQGSYEQYF. CDR3 in DNA: TGTGCCAGCAGTCACCTCTTGCAGGGATCCTACGAGCAGTACTTC.

The rearrangement joins TRBV28 to TRBJ2-1; 8 bases are shared with TRBD2. Per germline, CDR1 MDHEN and CDR2 SYDVKM. V lost 6 bases, J lost 4 bases, and 8 bases stayed unmatched. This CDR3 has 15 residues. CDR3 amino acids: CASRGRRGGYNEQFF. The CDR3 DNA sequence: TGTGCCAGCAGGGGAAGACGGGGGGGATACAATGAGCAGTTCTTC.

DNA for the CDR3: TGTGCCAGCAGTGAAGCCGGACGGGCCGAGGGCACTGAAGCTTTCTTT. Protein sequence: CASSEAGRAEGTEAFF. The chain is built from TRBV6-1 and TRBJ1-1; D remains unclear. This CDR3 is built from 16 residues. Per the germline V gene, CDR1 is MNHNS and CDR2 is SASEGT. V dropped 0 bases and J dropped 4 bases, with 15 bases sitting between them.

V gene TRBV28 combines with J gene TRBJ1-5; no clear D gene. This CDR3 is built from 12 residues. Germline values: CDR1 MDHEN, CDR2 SYDVKM. V was pared by 7 bases and J by 6 bases, with 10 bases between. The CDR3 is CASTEGAQPQHF. Here the CDR3 DNA reads TGTGCCAGCACCGAGGGTGCTCAGCCCCAGCATTTT.

This rearrangement joins TRBV5-1 to TRBJ1-1; 8 nucleotides agree with TRBD1. The CDR3 consists of 13 residues. V shed 5 bases and J 5 bases; nucleotides not matched to a gene: 5. Germline lookup yields CDR1 SGHRS and CDR2 YFSETQ. The CDR3 DNA sequence: TGCGCCAGCAGAAGGACAGGGCGGACTGAAGCTTTCTTT. This encodes CASRRTGRTEAFF.

This sequence joins TRBV10-3 and TRBJ1-6; 8 bases align to TRBD1. The CDR3 covers 12 residues. Germline V gene lookup returns CDR1 ENHRY and CDR2 SYGVKD. V dropped 8 bases and J dropped 8; count of bases not matched to a gene: 2. CDR3 sequence: CAISQGDSPLHF. CDR3 bases: TGTGCCATCTCACAGGGGGATTCACCCCTCCACTTT.

Regarding this clone: The sample holds other DNA sequences that translate to the same CDR3. DNA for the CDR3: TGCGCCAGCAGCCAAGAAGGGACAGGCGGATACGAGCAGTACTTC. Protein sequence: CASSQEGTGGYEQYF. The chain combines TRBV4-1 with TRBJ2-7; TRBD1 matches 8 bases. CDR3 length: 15 residues. Germline V gene data show CDR1 as MGHRA and CDR2 as YSYEKL. The junction had 5 bases not matched to a gene; V was cut back by 0 bases and J by 4 bases.

The chain joins TRBV7-9 to TRBJ2-2, with 7 bases fitting TRBD1. With V trimmed by 5 bases and J by 2 bases, 17 bases remained unmatched. From germline, CDR1 is SEHNR and CDR2 FQNEAQ (reference sequence). CDR3 length: 19 residues. For the CDR3, the DNA is TGTGCCAGCAGCCCAAATGTTTACCGGGACAGAGGAAACACCGGGGAGCTGTTTTTT. Amino acid sequence: CASSPNVYRDRGNTGELFF.

The chain couples TRBV9 to TRBJ2-5; a weak D match, TRBD2 (5 bases). This CDR3 has 15 amino acids. Germline values: CDR1 SGDLS, CDR2 YYNGEE. The V and J ends lost 2 bases and 2 bases respectively, with 13 bases between them. The DNA for the CDR3 is TGTGCCAGCAGCGTCGGTGGCGGGCGGCAAGAGACCCAGTACTTC. This translates into CASSVGGGRQETQYF.

V usage is TRBV19 and J usage is TRBJ2-3; 12 nucleotides agree with TRBD2. Germline V gene sequence: CDR1 LNHDA, CDR2 SQIVND (reference sequence). CDR3 size: 19 residues. V lost 1 base to trimming and J lost 0 bases; unmatched junction nucleotides: 8. As DNA, the CDR3 is TGTGCCAGTAGTATAGGGCCCTTAACTAGCGGGGGGAGCACAGATACGCAGTATTTT. Translated, it gives CASSIGPLTSGGSTDTQYF.

The chain carries TRBV5-1 and TRBJ2-3, with D maybe TRBD2 (5 bases). V lost 4 bases to trimming and J lost 6 bases, with 15 bases between them. CDR3 length: 14 residues. Germline CDR1 reads SGHRS; CDR2 reads YFSETQ. The CDR3 DNA reads TGCGCCAGCAGCGACCCTGGTGAGGGCGATACGCAGTATTTT. This sequence encodes CASSDPGEGDTQYF. The variable domain in full, completed from reference TRBV5-1 and TRBJ2-3, reads KAGVTQTPRYLIKTRGQQVTLSCSPISGHRSVSWYQQTPGQGLQFLFEYFSETQRNKGNFPGRFSGRQFSNSRSEMNVSTLELGDSALYLCASSDPGEGDTQYFGPGTRLTVL.

This clone was counted a few times. The chain combines TRBV5-1 with TRBJ2-5, with 7 bases lining up with TRBD1. The CDR3 is made up of 17 amino acids. The ends lost 3 bases at V and 5 bases at J; junction bases unmatched: 16. Germline V lookup: CDR1 SGHRS, CDR2 YFSETQ. CDR3 amino acids: CASSSGQYSVRGETQYF. Here the CDR3 DNA reads TGCGCCAGCAGCTCGGGACAGTACTCTGTCAGGGGTGAGACCCAGTACTTC.

The rearrangement uses TRBV7-9 and TRBJ1-2; 8 positions match TRBD1. This CDR3 comprises 15 residues. Per the germline V gene, CDR1 is SEHNR and CDR2 is FQNEAQ (reference sequence). V gave up 3 bases and J gave up 0 bases; unmatched junction bases: 3. CDR3 loop: CASSFGQGANYGYTF. The CDR3 DNA reads TGTGCCAGCAGCTTCGGACAGGGAGCTAACTATGGCTACACCTTC.

The chain is built from TRBV6-4 and TRBJ2-3; D unclear. The germline V gene encodes CDR1 MRHNA and CDR2 SNTAGT. The CDR3 has 13 residues. V was shortened by 3 bases and J by 2 bases, with 6 bases between the two germline ends. CDR3 in DNA: TGTGCCAGCAGTGATACTGACACAGATACGCAGTATTTT. This codes for CASSDTDTDTQYF.

This clone came up once. The chain recombines TRBV30 with TRBJ1-1; 7 nucleotides agree with TRBD1. Germline values: CDR1 GTSNPN, CDR2 SVGIG (reference sequence). The CDR3 sequence is 13 residues long. With V trimmed by 4 bases and J by 5 bases, 7 bases remained unmatched. This CDR3 reads CAWTYGQETEAFF. The DNA of the CDR3 is TGTGCCTGGACCTACGGACAGGAGACTGAAGCTTTCTTT.

This chain joins TRBV4-1 and TRBJ1-1, with D unresolved. The germline CDR1 and CDR2 sequences are MGHRA and YSYEKL. This CDR3 comprises 13 residues. Trimming took off 2 bases at V and 5 bases at J, with 9 bases between the two ends. CDR3 bases: TGCGCCAGCAGCCAACCCCCTAGGACTGAAGCTTTCTTT. Amino acid sequence: CASSQPPRTEAFF.

The count of this clone is one. The rearrangement uses TRBV4-2 and TRBJ2-6, with D possibly TRBD2 on 6 matching bases. From germline, CDR1 is LGHNA and CDR2 YNFKEQ. Trimming removed 4 bases from V and 2 bases from J, with 18 bases in between. CDR3 length: 18 residues. For the CDR3, the DNA is TGTGCCAGCAGCCCCCATCATGGAGCGGGCACTGGGGCCAACGTCCTGACTTTC. This encodes CASSPHHGAGTGANVLTF.

The chain is built from TRBV28 and TRBJ1-2, with 12 bases identical to TRBD1. Germline V gene lookup returns CDR1 MDHEN and CDR2 SYDVKM. J was trimmed by 13 bases and V by 3 bases; bases with no gene match: 6. This CDR3 is built from 13 residues. The CDR3 coding sequence is TGTGCCAGCAGTTTCCGGGACAGGGGGCATTGCACCTTC. Its protein product is CASSFRDRGHCTF.

The chain carries TRBV28 and TRBJ2-5, with TRBD2 matching 10 bases. Trimming removed 3 bases from V and 5 bases from J; junction bases left unmatched: 9. CDR1 and CDR2 (germline): MDHEN, SYDVKM. The CDR3 length is 16 residues. Here the CDR3 reads CASSFWLAGDFETQYF. In DNA, the CDR3 is TGTGCCAGCAGTTTTTGGCTAGCGGGAGATTTTGAGACCCAGTACTTC.

This chain links TRBV15 with TRBJ1-1; 11 nucleotides match TRBD1. Trimming took 0 bases from V and 3 from J; bases not matched to a gene: 3. This CDR3 is 16 amino acids long. Per germline, CDR1 LNHNV and CDR2 YYDKDF (reference sequence). The CDR3 loop is CATSRDRDRGDTEAFF. CDR3 sequence (DNA): TGTGCCACCAGCAGAGATCGGGACAGGGGGGACACTGAAGCTTTCTTT.

The genes are TRBV2 and TRBJ2-1; TRBD2 matches at 10 bases. The ends lost 5 bases at V and 9 bases at J; junction bases unmatched: 13. This CDR3 contains 16 residues. Germline V gives CDR1 SNHLY, CDR2 FYNNEI. The CDR3 DNA follows: TGTGCCAGCAGTCCCCAATATGGACTAGCGGTTATTGAGCAGTTCTTC. As protein: CASSPQYGLAVIEQFF.

This clone has a single count. V is TRBV3-1 (or the pseudogene TRBV3-2) and J is TRBJ1-4; 10 nucleotides align to TRBD1. The germline V gene has CDR1 LGHDT and CDR2 YNNKEL (reference sequence). This CDR3 is 15 amino acids long. V was pared by 2 bases and J by 7 bases, with 4 bases of the junction left unmatched. CDR3 region: CASSQRTGGIEKLFF. The CDR3 DNA sequence: TGTGCCAGCAGCCAACGGACAGGGGGAATTGAAAAACTGTTTTTT.

The rearrangement joins TRBV30 to TRBJ1-3; TRBD1 might be the D (6 bases). This CDR3 has 16 residues. V lost 0 bases, J lost 2 bases, and 14 bases lay in between. The germline gives CDR1 GTSNPN, CDR2 SVGIG (reference sequence). CDR3 nucleotide sequence: TGTGCCTGGAGTGTACTTCGACAGGCCGCTGGAAACACCATATATTTT. Residues: CAWSVLRQAAGNTIYF.

The rearrangement uses TRBV6-6 and TRBJ1-1, with 7 bases identical to TRBD1. The CDR3 has 14 residues. Per germline, CDR1 MNHNY and CDR2 SVGAGI (reference sequence). The trim removed 0 bases at V and 5 bases at J, leaving 3 bases unmatched. DNA for the CDR3: TGTGCCAGCAGTTACTCGACAGGGAGAACTGAAGCTTTCTTT. Translated: CASSYSTGRTEAFF.

The V and J genes are TRBV2 and TRBJ2-7, with D possibly TRBD2 on 6 matching bases. V lost 3 bases and J lost 3, with 12 bases in between. This CDR3 is built from 14 residues. Germline values: CDR1 SNHLY, CDR2 FYNNEI. The CDR3, as DNA: TGTGCCAGCAGTGAGTCTAGCGTATACTACGAGCAGTACTTC. This sequence encodes CASSESSVYYEQYF.

This sequence joins TRBV7-9 and TRBJ1-3; 10 positions match TRBD1. CDR1 is SEHNR and CDR2 is FQNEAQ in the germline V gene (reference sequence). The CDR3 has 15 amino acids. Trimming removed 4 bases from V and 4 bases from J; junction bases left unmatched: 4. The CDR3 DNA reads TGTGCCAGCAGCTGGGGACAGGGGAAAGGAAACACCATATATTTT. Protein product: CASSWGQGKGNTIYF.

The V and J genes are TRBV9 and TRBJ2-1; D may be TRBD2 (5 bases). This CDR3 contains 15 residues. Germline values: CDR1 SGDLS, CDR2 YYNGEE. Trimming cost V 0 bases and J 0 bases, with 7 bases left between them. The CDR3 loop is CASSVEDSSYNEQFF. The DNA for the CDR3 is TGTGCCAGCAGCGTAGAGGACTCCTCCTACAATGAGCAGTTCTTC.

CDR3 nucleotide sequence: TGTGCCAGTAGTCCGAGTCCAGGGGGAACCGGGGAGCTGTTTTTT. Translated: CASSPSPGGTGELFF. The chain uses TRBV19 and TRBJ2-2; 7 bases match TRBD1. The CDR3 sequence is 15 residues long. Germline lookup yields CDR1 LNHDA and CDR2 SQIVND (reference sequence). V lost 5 bases and J lost 5; bases outside the gene matches: 8.

The rearrangement joins TRBV13 to TRBJ2-1, with TRBD2 matching over 8 bases. V shed 6 bases, J shed 2 bases, and the junction held 3 bases outside the gene matches. The CDR3 runs to 14 residues. The germline V gene encodes CDR1 PRHDT and CDR2 FYEKMQ (reference sequence). The CDR3 loop is CASRLLAAYNEQFF. Written as DNA, the CDR3 is TGTGCCAGCAGACTACTAGCGGCCTACAATGAGCAGTTCTTC.

The chain uses TRBV28 and TRBJ1-2, with D unclear. V gave up 2 bases and J gave up 2 bases, with 6 bases separating them. CDR1 is MDHEN and CDR2 is SYDVKM in the germline V gene. The CDR3 length is 13 residues. The CDR3 DNA reads TGTGCCAGCAGTTTAAGCTTGAACTATGGCTACACCTTC. This translates into CASSLSLNYGYTF.